One and the same sample provided the 30 T cell receptor beta chains below, sequenced in a study of T cells in localized non-small cell lung cancer. Sequencing was performed with immunoSEQ multiplex PCR; in TCRdb, only in-frame clones are kept and a portion is missing. The sample records around 140,000 clones, roughly 90% being singletons. This specimen was peripheral blood, taken before any cancer treatment. The source is a female donor aged 60 or older with stage I lung adenocarcinoma.

The chain links TRBV5-1 to TRBJ2-5; D is perhaps TRBD2 (5 bases). CDR1 is SGHRS, CDR2 YFSETQ, per germline. The V gene lost 2 bases and the J gene lost 2 bases, with 13 bases spanning the gap. This CDR3 is 15 amino acids long. The CDR3 sequence is CASSLRAGPQETQYF. DNA of the CDR3: TGCGCCAGCAGCTTACGCGCGGGCCCTCAAGAGACCCAGTACTTC.

This sequence joins TRBV14 and TRBJ2-2; possible D gene TRBD2, 5 bases. The V end lost 0 bases, the J end lost 2 bases, and 10 bases lay between the germline ends. CDR3 length equals 16 residues. Germline CDR1 SGHDN, CDR2 FVKESK. CDR3 sequence reads: CASSQDRAANTGELFF. CDR3 DNA: TGTGCCAGCAGCCAAGATCGAGCGGCTAACACCGGGGAGCTGTTTTTT.

This clone was seen only once. This chain uses TRBV2 with TRBJ2-2; D remains ambiguous. V gave up 6 bases and J gave up 2 bases, with 7 bases separating them. The length of the CDR3 is 13 residues. Germline V gives CDR1 SNHLY, CDR2 FYNNEI. CDR3 sequence reads: CASRPSNTGELFF. Here the CDR3 DNA reads TGTGCCAGCAGACCCTCAAACACCGGGGAGCTGTTTTTT. The full variable domain, with the rest looked up from reference TRBV2 and TRBJ2-2, is EPEVTQTPSHQVTQMGQEVILRCVPISNHLYFYWYRQILGQKVEFLVSFYNNEISEKSEIFDDQFSVERPDGSNFTLKIRSTKLEDSAMYFCASRPSNTGELFFGEGSRLTVL.

The V call is TRBV6-6, the J call TRBJ2-3, with no clear D. Trimming took 2 bases from V and 4 from J, leaving 10 bases between them. This CDR3 comprises 14 residues. From germline, CDR1 is MNHNY and CDR2 SVGAGI (reference sequence). In nucleotides, the CDR3 is TGTGCCAGCAGTTACACCCGAAAACCAGATACGCAGTATTTT. Its protein product is CASSYTRKPDTQYF.

This chain connects TRBV5-6 to TRBJ1-3, with a possible D match to TRBD1 (6 bases). V was clipped by 4 bases and J by 7 bases, with 12 bases between them. Germline loops: CDR1 SGHDT, CDR2 YYEEEE. The CDR3 is 13 residues long. DNA for the CDR3: TGTGCCAGCAGCGTTAGGGGGAGCAACACCATATATTTT. It is translated as CASSVRGSNTIYF.

The chain combines TRBV15 with TRBJ2-1, with D maybe TRBD2 (7 bases). The CDR3 runs to 15 residues. V shed 3 bases and J shed 7 bases, with 16 bases lying between them. The germline CDR1 and CDR2 sequences are LNHNV and YYDKDF (reference sequence). The CDR3 is CATSSGGGGKNEQFF. CDR3 in DNA: TGTGCCACCAGCAGCGGCGGGGGCGGAAAGAATGAGCAGTTCTTC.

This chain uses TRBV9 with TRBJ2-3, with D perhaps matching TRBD1 or TRBD2 (5 bases each). The CDR3 loop spans 13 amino acids. CDR1 SGDLS and CDR2 YYNGEE come from the germline V gene. V was cut by 3 bases and J by 12 bases, with 17 bases left in between. For the CDR3, the DNA is TGTGCCAGCAGCGGAGAAGTTCAGGGAGTTCAGTATTTT. Translating it yields CASSGEVQGVQYF.

J is TRBJ2-5 and V is TRBV30; no definite D call. Germline CDR1 reads GTSNPN; CDR2 reads SVGIG (reference sequence). V lost 2 bases to trimming and J lost 1 base, with 2 bases between them. The CDR3 has 11 residues. This CDR3 is CAWSLQETQYF. The CDR3 nucleotides are TGTGCCTGGAGTCTCCAAGAGACCCAGTACTTC.

The chain combines TRBV9 with TRBJ2-3; 8 bases line up with TRBD2. The germline V gene encodes CDR1 SGDLS and CDR2 YYNGEE. The V gene end was trimmed by 4 bases and the J gene end by 1 base; junction bases not matched to a gene: 8. The CDR3 runs 16 residues. The DNA for the CDR3 is TGTGCCAGCAGCACAGGACTAGCCGGGGGCACAGATACGCAGTATTTT. The encoded protein is CASSTGLAGGTDTQYF.

This sequence joins TRBV28 and TRBJ2-3; 8 nucleotides agree with TRBD2. J gave up 8 bases and V 7 bases, and 5 bases lay outside the gene matches. The CDR3 is 12 residues long. CDR1 is MDHEN, CDR2 SYDVKM, per germline. The CDR3 here is CASTLGLATQYF. CDR3 in DNA: TGTGCCAGCACCCTTGGACTAGCTACGCAGTATTTT.

The rearrangement links TRBV19 to TRBJ1-1; 11 bases line up with TRBD1. The CDR3 has 16 amino acids. With V trimmed by 7 bases and J by 1 base, 8 bases remained unmatched. CDR1 is LNHDA, CDR2 SQIVND, per germline (reference sequence). In DNA form, the CDR3 reads TGTGCCAGTACCCTGGGGACAGGGGGACGGAACACTGAAGCTTTCTTT. Protein: CASTLGTGGRNTEAFF.

The V call is TRBV5-1, the J call TRBJ2-1, with TRBD1 as a possible D gene (5 bases). CDR1 is SGHRS and CDR2 is YFSETQ in the germline V gene. The CDR3 consists of 15 residues. V lost 3 bases and J 4 bases, leaving 14 bases between the germline ends. The CDR3, as DNA: TGCGCCAGCAGCTGGAAAGACAGTACTTACAATGAGCAGTTCTTC. It is translated as CASSWKDSTYNEQFF.

The gene calls are TRBV28 and TRBJ2-1; 11 positions match TRBD2. Germline lookup yields CDR1 MDHEN and CDR2 SYDVKM. The CDR3 sequence is 17 residues long. V lost 7 bases to trimming and J lost 1 base; unmatched junction nucleotides: 9. DNA of the CDR3: TGTGCCAGCATAGAACTAGCGGGAGAAAGGTCCTACAATGAGCAGTTCTTC. It encodes CASIELAGERSYNEQFF.

This chain joins TRBV14 and TRBJ2-1; D gene uncertain. Germline CDR1 is SGHDN and CDR2 is FVKESK. Trimming took 1 base from V and 9 from J, leaving 13 bases between them. The CDR3 has 14 residues. Here the CDR3 DNA reads TGTGCCAGCAGCCAAGCTTCTCTGGATGGTGAGCAGTTCTTC. Residues: CASSQASLDGEQFF.

The gene calls are TRBV2 and TRBJ2-1; D may be TRBD1 (5 bases). This CDR3 is built from 12 residues. Per the germline V gene, CDR1 is SNHLY and CDR2 is FYNNEI. V was pared by 7 bases and J by 12 bases, with 16 bases between. This chain's CDR3 is CASNPQASRQFF. CDR3 coding DNA: TGTGCCAGCAATCCACAGGCCTCACGGCAGTTCTTC.

The chain employs TRBV9 and TRBJ1-4, with 7 nucleotides matching TRBD1. The CDR3 sequence is 16 residues long. The junction had 3 bases not matched to a gene; V was cut back by 0 bases and J by 1 base. In germline, CDR1 is SGDLS, CDR2 YYNGEE. The CDR3: CASSVGRTGTNEKLFF. The CDR3 bases are TGTGCCAGCAGCGTAGGGAGGACAGGAACTAATGAAAAACTGTTTTTT.

This chain uses TRBV5-6 with TRBJ2-7, with D uncertain. Germline V lookup: CDR1 SGHDT, CDR2 YYEEEE. CDR3 size: 11 residues. V lost 1 base, J lost 5 bases, and 4 bases lay in between. DNA of the CDR3: TGTGCCAGCAGCTTGAGACACGAGCAGTACTTC. The encoded protein is CASSLRHEQYF. The whole variable domain, remainder taken from reference TRBV5-6 and TRBJ2-7, is DAGVTQSPTHLIKTRGQQVTLRCSPKSGHDTVSWYQQALGQGPQFIFQYYEEEERQRGNFPDRFSGHQFPNYSSELNVNALLLGDSALYLCASSLRHEQYFGPGTRLTVT.

The chain employs TRBV5-1 and TRBJ1-6; 8 bases are a match to TRBD1. Germline V gives CDR1 SGHRS, CDR2 YFSETQ. V lost 2 bases, J lost 5 bases, and 3 bases stayed unmatched. The length of the CDR3 is 15 residues. CDR3 coding DNA: TGCGCCAGCAGCTTAATGGGACAGGATAATTCACCCCTCCACTTT. It specifies CASSLMGQDNSPLHF.

This clone was counted once. The chain joins TRBV5-4 to TRBJ1-2; D not resolved. V shed 0 bases and J shed 4 bases, with 4 bases lying between them. Germline V gives CDR1 SGHNT, CDR2 YYREEE (reference sequence). CDR3 size: 12 residues. The CDR3 DNA sequence: TGTGCCAGCAGCTTGGACGGCTATGGCTACACCTTC. Residues: CASSLDGYGYTF. Full variable domain (outside the CDR3, taken from reference TRBV5-4 and TRBJ1-2): ETGVTQSPTHLIKTRGQQVTLRCSSQSGHNTVSWYQQALGQGPQFIFQYYREEENGRGNFPPRFSGLQFPNYSSELNVNALELDDSALYLCASSLDGYGYTFGSGTRLTVV.

The rearrangement uses TRBV2 and TRBJ2-3; D unclear. V lost 7 bases to trimming and J lost 0 bases, with 14 bases between them. The CDR3 consists of 15 residues. Germline V lookup: CDR1 SNHLY, CDR2 FYNNEI. CDR3 sequence (DNA): TGTGCCAGCATCCGGACCTCTTTTAGCACAGATACGCAGTATTTT. Protein sequence: CASIRTSFSTDTQYF.

The J gene is TRBJ2-1, the V gene TRBV9; D is possibly TRBD2 (6 bases). The V and J ends lost 0 bases and 5 bases respectively, with 15 bases between them. This CDR3 is 16 amino acids long. CDR1 and CDR2 from the germline V gene are SGDLS and YYNGEE. As DNA, the CDR3 is TGTGCCAGCAGCGTAGGAAGGATAGCGGTAAACAATGAGCAGTTCTTC. Translating gives CASSVGRIAVNNEQFF.

This clone occurred a few times. V usage is TRBV28 and J usage is TRBJ1-2; the D gene is possibly TRBD1 (6 bases). CDR1 is MDHEN, CDR2 SYDVKM, per germline. The V gene lost 4 bases and the J gene lost 7 bases, with 19 bases spanning the gap. The length of the CDR3 is 15 residues. CDR3 sequence: CASSSPGTILAGYTF. The CDR3 DNA sequence: TGTGCCAGCAGTTCCCCGGGGACAATCTTGGCTGGCTACACCTTC.

The chain joins TRBV4-2 to TRBJ1-5, with D perhaps TRBD1 (6 bases). CDR1 is LGHNA and CDR2 is YNFKEQ in the germline V gene. V lost 1 base and J 4 bases, leaving 17 bases between the germline ends. This CDR3 contains 17 residues. CDR3 bases: TGTGCCAGCAGCCAAGTGTCGGCGACAGGAGGGAATCAGCCCCAGCATTTT. Encoded protein: CASSQVSATGGNQPQHF.

The chain couples TRBV28 to TRBJ2-3; 7 nucleotides agree with TRBD1. The CDR3 sequence is 16 residues long. J gave up 1 base and V 8 bases, and 12 bases lay outside the gene matches. Looked up from germline, CDR1 is MDHEN and CDR2 is SYDVKM. CDR3 sequence reads: CASGTVFSGGTDTQYF. The CDR3 nucleotides read TGTGCCAGCGGGACAGTATTTTCAGGGGGCACAGATACGCAGTATTTT.

The chain combines TRBV5-1 with TRBJ2-1; D is unresolved. V was shortened by 4 bases and J by 9 bases, with 17 bases between the two germline ends. The CDR3 length is 14 residues. CDR1 is SGHRS and CDR2 is YFSETQ in the germline V gene. The CDR3 nucleotides are TGCGCCAGCAGCAGTCACTTGGGCTTTGGTGAGCAGTTCTTC. This encodes CASSSHLGFGEQFF. Full variable domain (remainder filled in from reference TRBV5-1 and TRBJ2-1): KAGVTQTPRYLIKTRGQQVTLSCSPISGHRSVSWYQQTPGQGLQFLFEYFSETQRNKGNFPGRFSGRQFSNSRSEMNVSTLELGDSALYLCASSSHLGFGEQFFGPGTRLTVL.

The V and J genes are TRBV29-1 and TRBJ2-3; TRBD1 or TRBD2 may be the D gene (6 bases each). V was cut by 1 base and J by 2 bases, with 13 bases left in between. This CDR3 comprises 15 residues. Germline lookup yields CDR1 SQVTM and CDR2 ANQGSEA. The CDR3 nucleotides read TGCAGCGTTGAAGGGGGGGCAGGGTTCACAGATACGCAGTATTTT. Its protein product is CSVEGGAGFTDTQYF.

The chain recombines TRBV7-9 with TRBJ2-2; D gene ambiguous. V lost 1 base and J lost 8, with 8 bases in between. Germline CDR1 is SEHNR and CDR2 is FQNEAQ (reference sequence). The CDR3 has 13 amino acids. The CDR3 loop is CASSLVRLGELFF. In DNA, the CDR3 is TGTGCCAGCAGCTTAGTTCGTCTAGGGGAGCTGTTTTTT.

This clone was observed a single time. V gene TRBV10-3 combines with J gene TRBJ1-5, with D perhaps TRBD1 (5 bases). Germline assignment: CDR1 ENHRY and CDR2 SYGVKD. With 10 bases removed from V and 0 bases from J, the gap between germline ends came to 16 bases. The CDR3 is made up of 15 amino acids. The CDR3 nucleotides are TGTGCCAGCGGAGTCGGGGCGTTTAGCAATCAGCCCCAGCATTTT. Translated: CASGVGAFSNQPQHF.

The J gene is TRBJ1-2, the V gene TRBV5-1; a weak D match, TRBD1 (5 bases). The CDR3 runs 13 residues. Germline V gene data show CDR1 as SGHRS and CDR2 as YFSETQ. V was cut by 4 bases and J by 4 bases, with 11 bases left in between. CDR3 amino acids: CASSPDRTYGYTF. The DNA for the CDR3 is TGCGCCAGCAGCCCTGACAGAACCTATGGCTACACCTTC.

The chain joins TRBV10-3 to TRBJ1-1; D gene unclear. This CDR3 region has 11 residues. CDR1 ENHRY and CDR2 SYGVKD come from the germline V gene. The V end lost 4 bases, the J end lost 8 bases, and 8 bases lay between the germline ends. The CDR3 is CAISGLFEAFF. The CDR3 bases are TGTGCCATCAGTGGTCTGTTCGAAGCTTTCTTT.